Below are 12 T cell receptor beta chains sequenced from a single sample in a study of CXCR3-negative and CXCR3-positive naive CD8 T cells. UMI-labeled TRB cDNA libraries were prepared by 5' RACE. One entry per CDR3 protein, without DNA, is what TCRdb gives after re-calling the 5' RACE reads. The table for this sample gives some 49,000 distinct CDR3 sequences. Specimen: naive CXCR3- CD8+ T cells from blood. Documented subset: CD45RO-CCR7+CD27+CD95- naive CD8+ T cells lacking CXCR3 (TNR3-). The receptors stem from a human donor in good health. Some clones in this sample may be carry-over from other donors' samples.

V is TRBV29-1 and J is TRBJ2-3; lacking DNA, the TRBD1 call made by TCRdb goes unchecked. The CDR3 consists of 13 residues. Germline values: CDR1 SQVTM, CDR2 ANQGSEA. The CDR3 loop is CSAVGGETDTQYF.

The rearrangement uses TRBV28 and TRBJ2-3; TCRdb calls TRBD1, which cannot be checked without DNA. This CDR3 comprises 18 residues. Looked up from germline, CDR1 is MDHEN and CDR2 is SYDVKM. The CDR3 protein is CASSPIAAGITSTDTQYF.

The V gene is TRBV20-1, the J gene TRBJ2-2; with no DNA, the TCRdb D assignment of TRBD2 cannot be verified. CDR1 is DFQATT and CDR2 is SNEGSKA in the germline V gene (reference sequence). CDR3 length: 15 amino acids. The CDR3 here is CSASASGDDTGELFF.

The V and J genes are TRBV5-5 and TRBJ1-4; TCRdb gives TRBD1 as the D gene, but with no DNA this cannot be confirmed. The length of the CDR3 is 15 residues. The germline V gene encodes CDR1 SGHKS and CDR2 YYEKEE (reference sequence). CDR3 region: CASSLAGGAGEKLFF.

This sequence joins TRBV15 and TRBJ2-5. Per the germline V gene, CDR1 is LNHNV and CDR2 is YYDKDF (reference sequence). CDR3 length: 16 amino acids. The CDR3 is CATSRDTHSAEETQYF.

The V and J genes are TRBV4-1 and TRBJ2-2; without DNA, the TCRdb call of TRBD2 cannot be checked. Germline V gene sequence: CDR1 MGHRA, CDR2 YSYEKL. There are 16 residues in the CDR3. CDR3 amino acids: CASSQDGTRFTGELFF.

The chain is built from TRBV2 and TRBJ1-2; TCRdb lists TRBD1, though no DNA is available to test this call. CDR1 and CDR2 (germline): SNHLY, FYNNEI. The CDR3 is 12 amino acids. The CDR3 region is CASSEEAPGYTF.

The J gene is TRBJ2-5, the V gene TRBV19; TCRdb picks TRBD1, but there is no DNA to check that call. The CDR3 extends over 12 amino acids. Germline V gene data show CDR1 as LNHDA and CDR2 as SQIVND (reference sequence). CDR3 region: CASGGVGETQYF.

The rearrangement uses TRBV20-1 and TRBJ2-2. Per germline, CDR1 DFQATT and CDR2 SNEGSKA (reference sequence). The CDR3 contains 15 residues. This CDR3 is CSARDLAANTGELFF.

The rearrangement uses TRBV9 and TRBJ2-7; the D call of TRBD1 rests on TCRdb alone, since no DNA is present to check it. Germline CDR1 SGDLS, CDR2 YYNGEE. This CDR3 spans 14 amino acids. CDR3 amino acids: CASSVGGDGYEQYF.

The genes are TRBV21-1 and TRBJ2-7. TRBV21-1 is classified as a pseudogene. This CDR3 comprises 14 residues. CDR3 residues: CASSKDEPPYEQYF.

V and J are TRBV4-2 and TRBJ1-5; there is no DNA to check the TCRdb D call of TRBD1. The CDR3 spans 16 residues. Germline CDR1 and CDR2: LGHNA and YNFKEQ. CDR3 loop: CASSQEGDRAGQPQHF.